This is a list of T cell receptor beta chains from one sample in a study of cytomegalovirus exposure and HLA in healthy donors. The data were produced by immunoSEQ multiplex PCR, yet TCRdb's version contains in-frame clones alone and is incomplete. The sample holds about 84,000 clones; roughly 93% are singletons and the top ten take 2% to 2.5%. Sequencing was performed on PBMCs. The receptors shown here come from a man aged 25-45 years in good health and CMV-seronegative. Both conserved end residues are trimmed from each CDR3. The D gene is left open where the match is weak.

TRBD1 TRBJ2-2 TRBV28 ASSTGTGDTGELF
TRBD2 TRBJ2-7 TRBV27 ASSIGRGSYEQY
NA TRBJ2-5 TRBV28 ASSKQGTVQETQY
TRBD1 TRBJ1-5 TRBV6-1 ASSFDRDAQPQH
TRBD1 TRBJ2-1 TRBV11-2 ASSSTGRSFNEQF
NA TRBJ2-3 TRBV9 ASSVVERGPDTQY
TRBD1 TRBJ1-5 TRBV28 ASSFRDRVGHQPQH
NA TRBJ2-7 TRBV6-5 ASSYQRGGYEQY
TRBD1 TRBJ1-1 TRBV5-4 ASSYDRGPNTEAF
NA TRBJ2-7 TRBV6-5 ASSYATGGSYEQY
NA TRBJ2-2 TRBV28 ASSPTTDSHTGELF
TRBD1 TRBJ2-1 TRBV5-4 ASSLIQKGQWPYNEQF
NA TRBJ2-5 TRBV10-3 ATQELAQETQY
TRBD2 TRBJ2-1 TRBV9 ASSARDGGWDNEQF
NA TRBJ2-1 TRBV5-1 ASSLAEESYNEQF
NA TRBJ2-3 TRBV19 ASTQAGGTDTQY
NA TRBJ1-1 TRBV19 ASIFGGGANTEAF
TRBD1 TRBJ2-2 TRBV5-1 ASSVRDRESGELF
TRBD1 TRBJ2-7 TRBV6-1 ASSELWVRGGAVHEQY
TRBD1 TRBJ2-7 TRBV2 ASRGDRVISYEQY
NA TRBJ2-7 TRBV28 ASSFYAKAGQY
NA TRBJ1-2 TRBV9 ASSVAEKRAYGYT
TRBD1 TRBJ1-5 TRBV7-9 ASSLGTGGVRTQPQH
NA TRBJ2-7 TRBV28 ASTAGGEQY
NA TRBJ2-7 TRBV28 ASSSVNRDTLH
TRBD1 TRBJ2-1 TRBV2 ASTGQGGRNEQF
TRBD2 TRBJ2-1 TRBV27 ASTHVVVRATSGIRDEQF
TRBD2 TRBJ2-7 TRBV27 ASGLAGGGRRVGQY
TRBD1 TRBJ1-4 TRBV7-2 ASSLTGETEKLF
NA TRBJ1-1 TRBV5-1 ASKVRQLNTEAF